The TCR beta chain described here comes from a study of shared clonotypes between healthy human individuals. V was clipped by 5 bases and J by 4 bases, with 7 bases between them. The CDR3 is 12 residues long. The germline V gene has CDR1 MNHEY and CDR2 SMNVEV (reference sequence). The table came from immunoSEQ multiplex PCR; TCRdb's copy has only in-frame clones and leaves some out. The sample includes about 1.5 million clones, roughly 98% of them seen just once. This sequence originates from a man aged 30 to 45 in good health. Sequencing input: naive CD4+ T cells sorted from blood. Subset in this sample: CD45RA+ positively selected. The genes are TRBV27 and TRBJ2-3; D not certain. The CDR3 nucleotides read TGTGCCAGCAGTACTCCCCCAGATACGCAGTATTTT. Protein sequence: CASSTPPDTQYF.